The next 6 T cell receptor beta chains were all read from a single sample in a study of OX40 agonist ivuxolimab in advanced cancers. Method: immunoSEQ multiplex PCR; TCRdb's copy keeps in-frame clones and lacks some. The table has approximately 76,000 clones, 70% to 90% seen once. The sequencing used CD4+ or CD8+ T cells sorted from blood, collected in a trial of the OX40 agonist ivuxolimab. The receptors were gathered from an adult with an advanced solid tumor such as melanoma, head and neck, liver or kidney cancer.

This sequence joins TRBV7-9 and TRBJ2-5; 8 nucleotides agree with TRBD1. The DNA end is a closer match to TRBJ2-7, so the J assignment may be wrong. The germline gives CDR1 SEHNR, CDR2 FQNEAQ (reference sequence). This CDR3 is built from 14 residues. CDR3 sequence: CASSLGQGKYEQYF. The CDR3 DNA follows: TGTGCCAGCAGCTTAGGACAGGGGAAGTACGAGCAGTACTTC.

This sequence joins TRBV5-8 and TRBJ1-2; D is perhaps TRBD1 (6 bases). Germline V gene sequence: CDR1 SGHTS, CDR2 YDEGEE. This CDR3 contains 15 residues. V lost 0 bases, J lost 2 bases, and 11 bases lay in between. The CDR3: CASSLAQGLNYGYTF. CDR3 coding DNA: TGTGCCAGCAGCTTGGCCCAGGGGTTGAACTATGGCTACACCTTC.

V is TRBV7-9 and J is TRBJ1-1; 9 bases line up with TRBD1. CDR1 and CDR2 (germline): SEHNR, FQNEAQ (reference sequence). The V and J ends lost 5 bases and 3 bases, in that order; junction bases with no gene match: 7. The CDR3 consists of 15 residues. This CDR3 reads CASSPKGQGYTEAFF. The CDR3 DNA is TGTGCCAGCAGCCCCAAGGGACAGGGATACACTGAAGCTTTCTTT.

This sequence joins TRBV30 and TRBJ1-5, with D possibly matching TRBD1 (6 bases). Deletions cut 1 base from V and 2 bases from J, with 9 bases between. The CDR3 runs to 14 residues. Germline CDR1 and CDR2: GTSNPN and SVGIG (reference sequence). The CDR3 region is CAWSAQGRNQPQHF. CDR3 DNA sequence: TGTGCCTGGAGTGCACAGGGCCGCAATCAGCCCCAGCATTTT.

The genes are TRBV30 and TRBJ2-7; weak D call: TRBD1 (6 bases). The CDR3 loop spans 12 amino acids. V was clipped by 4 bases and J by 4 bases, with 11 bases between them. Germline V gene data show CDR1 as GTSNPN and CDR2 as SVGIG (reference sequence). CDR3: CAWTLQGYEQYF. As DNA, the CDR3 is TGTGCCTGGACACTCCAGGGGTACGAGCAGTACTTC.

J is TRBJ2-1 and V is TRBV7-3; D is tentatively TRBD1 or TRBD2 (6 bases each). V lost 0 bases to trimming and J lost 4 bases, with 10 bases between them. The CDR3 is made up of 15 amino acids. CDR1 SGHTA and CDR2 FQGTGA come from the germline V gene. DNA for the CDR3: TGTGCCAGCAGCTTAACGGGGGGCCCATACAATGAGCAGTTCTTC. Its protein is CASSLTGGPYNEQFF.